Below are 20 T cell receptor beta chains sequenced from a single sample in a study of OX40 agonist ivuxolimab in advanced cancers. Libraries were prepared by immunoSEQ multiplex PCR; TCRdb keeps only in-frame clonotypes and omits some of them. The data show about 81,000 clones, roughly four fifths seen once. Material: CD4+ or CD8+ T cells sorted from blood, obtained in a trial of the OX40 agonist ivuxolimab. All receptors come from an adult with an advanced solid tumor such as melanoma, head and neck, liver or kidney cancer.

This clone has more than one count but fewer than ten. This chain joins TRBV5-6 and TRBJ2-7; D not certain. Germline assignment: CDR1 SGHDT and CDR2 YYEEEE. V was pared by 4 bases and J by 0 bases, with 5 bases between. CDR3 length: 12 residues. CDR3 loop: CASSVSSYEQYF. The CDR3 coding sequence is TGTGCCAGCAGCGTGAGCTCCTACGAGCAGTACTTC.

The rearrangement uses TRBV7-9 and TRBJ1-4; D is unresolved. Germline V lookup: CDR1 SEHNR, CDR2 FQNEAQ (reference sequence). V gave up 1 base and J gave up 7 bases, with 10 bases separating them. The CDR3 sequence is 14 residues long. This CDR3 reads CASSLGSDGEKLFF. Written as DNA, the CDR3 is TGTGCCAGCAGCTTAGGGTCGGACGGTGAAAAACTGTTTTTT.

As DNA, the CDR3 is TGTGCCACCAGCAGATCAGGACAGGGGGTGGGTCAGCCCCAGCATTTT. Protein: CATSRSGQGVGQPQHF. The gene calls are TRBV15 and TRBJ1-5; 10 bases agree with TRBD1. The CDR3 contains 16 residues. Germline lookup yields CDR1 LNHNV and CDR2 YYDKDF (reference sequence). Trimming cost V 2 bases and J 6 bases; bases outside gene matches: 7.

The chain has TRBV5-6 and TRBJ2-5, with TRBD2 matching over 9 bases. CDR1 is SGHDT, CDR2 YYEEEE, per germline. The CDR3 extends over 18 amino acids. V gave up 3 bases and J gave up 0 bases; unmatched junction bases: 12. The CDR3 is CASSYRRLSGGNQETQYF. The CDR3 DNA is TGTGCCAGCAGCTACCGTCGGCTTAGCGGGGGCAACCAAGAGACCCAGTACTTC. The variable domain in full, completed from reference TRBV5-6 and TRBJ2-5, reads DAGVTQSPTHLIKTRGQQVTLRCSPKSGHDTVSWYQQALGQGPQFIFQYYEEEERQRGNFPDRFSGHQFPNYSSELNVNALLLGDSALYLCASSYRRLSGGNQETQYFGPGTRLLVL.

The chain recombines TRBV27 with TRBJ1-1; D not resolved. This CDR3 has 14 amino acids. The V end was cut by 6 bases, the J end by 6 bases, with 17 bases between. Germline CDR1 and CDR2: MNHEY and SMNVEV (reference sequence). As DNA, the CDR3 is TGTGCCAGCAGCGCGGGCCAAATCGGGTCTGAAGCTTTCTTT. Residues: CASSAGQIGSEAFF.

V gene TRBV6-1 combines with J gene TRBJ1-2, with D perhaps matching TRBD1 (5 bases). Trimming shortened V by 4 bases and J by 5 bases, and 14 bases separated the two germline ends. Germline lookup yields CDR1 MNHNS and CDR2 SASEGT. The CDR3 extends over 14 amino acids. The CDR3 loop reads CASSVDRAFYGYTF. Written as DNA, the CDR3 is TGTGCCAGCAGTGTTGACAGAGCTTTTTATGGCTACACCTTC.

This sequence joins TRBV4-1 and TRBJ2-1, with TRBD2 matching over 13 bases. Germline values: CDR1 MGHRA, CDR2 YSYEKL. The J segment lost 7 bases and the V segment lost 0 bases, leaving 9 bases of the junction unmatched. The CDR3 consists of 18 residues. In DNA, the CDR3 is TGCGCCAGCAGCCAAGACCGCCGGACTAGCGGGAGACGTAATGAGCAGTTCTTC. This translates into CASSQDRRTSGRRNEQFF.

This chain connects TRBV7-9 to TRBJ2-3; TRBD2 aligns across 12 bases. Trimming removed 6 bases from V and 3 bases from J; junction bases left unmatched: 10. CDR1 and CDR2 from the germline V gene are SEHNR and FQNEAQ (reference sequence). The CDR3 runs 17 residues. CDR3 in DNA: TGTGCCAGCAGACTTGGGACTAGCGGGCCCGAGACAGATACGCAGTATTTT. The encoded protein is CASRLGTSGPETDTQYF. Looking up the rest from reference TRBV7-9 and TRBJ2-3 gives the full variable domain: DTGVSQNPRHKITKRGQNVTFRCDPISEHNRLYWYRQTLGQGPEFLTYFQNEAQLEKSRLLSDRFSAERPKGSFSTLEIQRTEQGDSAMYLCASRLGTSGPETDTQYFGPGTRLTVL.

V and J are TRBV5-6 and TRBJ2-3; D is uncertain. The germline gives CDR1 SGHDT, CDR2 YYEEEE. V lost 2 bases and J 3 bases, leaving 1 base between the germline ends. The length of the CDR3 is 11 residues. The CDR3 sequence: CASSFTDTQYF. The CDR3 bases are TGTGCCAGCAGCTTTACAGATACGCAGTATTTT.

This clone was observed a handful of times. The chain combines TRBV11-3 with TRBJ2-7; possibly TRBD2 for D (6 bases). The germline V and J ends were trimmed by 1 base and 2 bases, with 9 bases remaining between them. Per the germline V gene, CDR1 is SGHNT and CDR2 is YENEEA. The CDR3 has 14 residues. This chain's CDR3 is CASSLAGGTYEQYF. Written as DNA, the CDR3 is TGTGCCAGCAGCTTAGCCGGCGGGACCTACGAGCAGTACTTC.

The chain couples TRBV27 to TRBJ1-5; D possibly corresponds to TRBD1 (5 bases). Germline V gives CDR1 MNHEY, CDR2 SMNVEV (reference sequence). Trimming removed 3 bases from V and 11 bases from J, with 23 bases in between. The CDR3 sequence is 16 residues long. The CDR3 nucleotides are TGTGCCAGCAGTTTGAAGGGGCACACGGCCTGGGGGGCCCAGCATTTT. It encodes CASSLKGHTAWGAQHF.

The sample holds a few counts of this clone. J is TRBJ1-5 and V is TRBV2; a weak D match, TRBD1 (6 bases). V was trimmed by 7 bases and J by 6 bases, leaving 13 bases between them. Per germline, CDR1 SNHLY and CDR2 FYNNEI. The CDR3 length is 13 residues. For the CDR3, the DNA is TGTGCCAGCATGGAGGGGGGGAGTCAGCCCCAGCATTTT. Its translation is CASMEGGSQPQHF.

The chain joins TRBV7-9 to TRBJ1-4; 8 positions agree with TRBD1. This CDR3 comprises 15 residues. Germline lookup yields CDR1 SEHNR and CDR2 FQNEAQ (reference sequence). J gave up 6 bases and V 2 bases, and 5 bases lay outside the gene matches. The CDR3 sequence is CASSLRQGFDEKLFF. CDR3 nucleotide sequence: TGTGCCAGCAGCTTAAGACAGGGGTTTGATGAAAAACTGTTTTTT.

J is TRBJ1-2 and V is TRBV28, with a possible D match to TRBD1 (6 bases). V was trimmed by 7 bases and J by 4 bases, leaving 25 bases between them. Per the germline V gene, CDR1 is MDHEN and CDR2 is SYDVKM. This CDR3 comprises 17 residues. As DNA, the CDR3 is TGTGCCAGCACAGTTAGGGGTTATGAACAGGGCTCCTATGGCTACACCTTC. This translates into CASTVRGYEQGSYGYTF.

This chain joins TRBV18 and TRBJ2-4; D perhaps matches TRBD1 (6 bases). The germline V gene has CDR1 KGHSH and CDR2 LQKENI. Trimming took off 3 bases at V and 0 bases at J, with 12 bases between the two ends. The CDR3 consists of 16 residues. CDR3 amino acids: CASSPTLGGAKNIQYF. The CDR3 coding sequence is TGTGCCAGCTCACCCACCCTAGGGGGAGCCAAAAACATTCAGTACTTC. Full variable domain (outside the CDR3, taken from reference TRBV18 and TRBJ2-4): NAGVMQNPRHLVRRRGQEARLRCSPMKGHSHVYWYRQLPEEGLKFMVYLQKENIIDESGMPKERFSAEFPKEGPSILRIQQVVRGDSAAYFCASSPTLGGAKNIQYFGAGTRLSVL.

The chain carries TRBV5-6 and TRBJ2-1, with unresolved D. From germline, CDR1 is SGHDT and CDR2 YYEEEE. The CDR3 loop spans 15 amino acids. Deletions cut 0 bases from V and 2 bases from J, with 9 bases between. CDR3 bases: TGTGCCAGCAGCTTGGAGAGTCTACCCTACAATGAGCAGTTCTTC. Protein: CASSLESLPYNEQFF.

J is TRBJ2-3 and V is TRBV4-1, with 12 bases fitting TRBD2. CDR1 MGHRA and CDR2 YSYEKL come from the germline V gene. The ends lost 0 bases at V and 0 bases at J; junction bases unmatched: 10. The CDR3 sequence is 20 residues long. CDR3 protein: CASSQESSGRAVGSTDTQYF. CDR3 nucleotide sequence: TGCGCCAGCAGCCAAGAGTCTAGCGGGAGGGCCGTGGGTAGCACAGATACGCAGTATTTT.

The chain recombines TRBV28 with TRBJ2-6, with 7 bases fitting TRBD2. V was pared by 7 bases and J by 0 bases, with 12 bases of the junction left unmatched. CDR3 length: 18 residues. Germline V gene data show CDR1 as MDHEN and CDR2 as SYDVKM. The CDR3 loop is CASTSGRVRASGANVLTF. DNA of the CDR3: TGTGCCAGCACCTCAGGGAGGGTTAGGGCCTCTGGGGCCAACGTCCTGACTTTC.

The V call is TRBV5-1, the J call TRBJ2-1, with D perhaps TRBD1 (6 bases). The CDR3 consists of 15 residues. Germline-derived CDR1 and CDR2 are SGHRS and YFSETQ. V was shortened by 6 bases and J by 7 bases, with 20 bases between the two germline ends. CDR3 protein: CASTRRGAGENEQFF. The CDR3 coding sequence is TGCGCCAGCACCCGGCGTGGGGCAGGGGAGAATGAGCAGTTCTTC. Full variable domain (outside the CDR3, taken from reference TRBV5-1 and TRBJ2-1): KAGVTQTPRYLIKTRGQQVTLSCSPISGHRSVSWYQQTPGQGLQFLFEYFSETQRNKGNFPGRFSGRQFSNSRSEMNVSTLELGDSALYLCASTRRGAGENEQFFGPGTRLTVL.

This chain joins TRBV28 and TRBJ2-3; 12 bases agree with TRBD2. This CDR3 spans 17 amino acids. Germline assignment: CDR1 MDHEN and CDR2 SYDVKM. Germline trimming cut 8 bases from V and 5 bases from J; bases unmatched to any gene: 14. CDR3 nucleotides: TGTGCCAGCCTTTTAGGCGCTAGCGGGGGGGTTAGAGATACGCAGTATTTT. It yields the protein CASLLGASGGVRDTQYF.